Below, 8 T cell receptor beta chains from the same sample are listed, as sequenced in a study of blood T cells in healthy people across ages. Through a sample-barcoded 5' primer and a J-beta primer mix, a second PCR was run for roughly 6 to 11 cycles. MiXCR, run by TCRdb on the 5' RACE reads, gives a single entry per CDR3 protein. The table records 1.5 million to 2 million distinct CDR3 sequences, 30% to 40% of them present only once. Sequencing used blood. All receptors come from a woman aged 25 to 39 in good health.

The chain is built from TRBV6-2 or TRBV6-3 and TRBJ1-2, with TRBD1 matching 10 bases. The CDR3 contains 15 residues. J gave up 6 bases and V 7 bases, and 11 bases lay outside the gene matches. Per the germline V gene, CDR1 is MNHEY and CDR2 is SVGEGT. The CDR3 sequence: CASTLWGQGIDGYTF. As DNA, the CDR3 is TGTGCCAGCACTCTGTGGGGACAGGGGATTGATGGCTACACCTTC.

The chain carries TRBV9 and TRBJ2-7, with D perhaps matching TRBD2 (7 bases). Germline loops: CDR1 SGDLS, CDR2 YYNGEE. V was shortened by 6 bases and J by 9 bases, with 25 bases between the two germline ends. This CDR3 is built from 15 residues. CDR3 bases: TGTGCCAGCAAGTCTAGCGGTCGACGTAGGGACATGCAGTACTTC. The encoded protein is CASKSSGRRRDMQYF.

There are a few counts of this clonotype. V usage is TRBV3-1 and J usage is TRBJ2-1, with D perhaps TRBD2 (6 bases). Germline lookup yields CDR1 LGHDT and CDR2 YNNKEL (reference sequence). Trimming stripped 1 base from V and 4 bases from J, with 14 bases between. This CDR3 is 16 amino acids long. The CDR3 here is CASSQVTAGPYNEQFF. The DNA for the CDR3 is TGTGCCAGCAGCCAAGTTACCGCGGGACCTTACAATGAGCAGTTCTTC.

This clonotype was seen a handful of times. V and J are TRBV6-1 and TRBJ1-1; D is ambiguous. V was cut by 4 bases and J by 5 bases, with 11 bases left in between. The CDR3 extends over 13 amino acids. Germline assignment: CDR1 MNHNS and CDR2 SASEGT. CDR3 loop: CASSVIQRTEAFF. As DNA, the CDR3 is TGTGCCAGCAGTGTGATACAGAGAACTGAAGCTTTCTTT.

This clonotype has more than one count but fewer than ten. The J gene is TRBJ1-5, the V gene TRBV29-1, with unresolved D. V lost 4 bases to trimming and J lost 3 bases, with 7 bases between them. Looked up from germline, CDR1 is SQVTM and CDR2 is ANQGSEA. The CDR3 is made up of 12 amino acids. CDR3 sequence reads: CSVGQYNQPQHF. In DNA, the CDR3 is TGCAGCGTTGGACAATACAATCAGCCCCAGCATTTT.

This clonotype occurred many times. V is TRBV7-6 and J is TRBJ1-2; TRBD1 matches 10 bases. Germline V lookup: CDR1 SGHVS, CDR2 FNYEAQ. The CDR3 spans 16 residues. Trimming removed 5 bases from V and 6 bases from J; junction bases left unmatched: 12. This chain's CDR3 is CASSLVPGQGYNGYTF. The CDR3 DNA follows: TGTGCCAGCAGCCTAGTCCCGGGACAGGGGTACAATGGCTACACCTTC. Complete variable domain (other parts from reference TRBV7-6 and TRBJ1-2): GAGVSQSPRYKVTKRGQDVALRCDPISGHVSLYWYRQALGQGPEFLTYFNYEAQQDKSGLPNDRFSAERPEGSISTLTIQRTEQRDSAMYRCASSLVPGQGYNGYTFGSGTRLTVV.

This chain connects TRBV7-8 to TRBJ2-3; 10 bases line up with TRBD2. CDR3 length equals 16 residues. CDR1 is SGHVS and CDR2 is FQNEAQ in the germline V gene. The J segment lost 4 bases and the V segment lost 7 bases, leaving 11 bases of the junction unmatched. The CDR3 region has the DNA TGTGCCAGCAAGCGTCTAGCGGGGGTCCCCGCAGATACGCAGTATTTT. This codes for CASKRLAGVPADTQYF.

This clonotype was detected a few times. The J gene is TRBJ2-6, the V gene TRBV27; unclear D gene. Per germline, CDR1 MNHEY and CDR2 SMNVEV (reference sequence). The CDR3 length is 19 residues. V was shortened by 3 bases and J by 4 bases, with 22 bases between the two germline ends. CDR3 sequence reads: CASSLGQPLIWAGANVLTF. CDR3 DNA: TGTGCCAGCAGTTTGGGTCAGCCCTTGATCTGGGCCGGGGCCAACGTCCTGACTTTC.